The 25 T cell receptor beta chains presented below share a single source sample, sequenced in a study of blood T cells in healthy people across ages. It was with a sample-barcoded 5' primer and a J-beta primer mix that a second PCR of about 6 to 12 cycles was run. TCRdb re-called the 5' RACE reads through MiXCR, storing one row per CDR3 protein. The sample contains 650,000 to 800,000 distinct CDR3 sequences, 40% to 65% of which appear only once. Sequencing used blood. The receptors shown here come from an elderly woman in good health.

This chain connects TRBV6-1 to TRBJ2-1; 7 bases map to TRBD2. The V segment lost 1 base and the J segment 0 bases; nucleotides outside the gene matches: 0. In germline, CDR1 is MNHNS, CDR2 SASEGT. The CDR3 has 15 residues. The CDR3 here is CASSEVAGSYNEQFF. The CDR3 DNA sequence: TGTGCCAGCAGTGAAGTAGCGGGCTCCTACAATGAGCAGTTCTTC.

Written as DNA, the CDR3 is TGTGCCAGCAGCTTAAAGGGACTAGCGGACAATGAGCAGTACTTC. This sequence encodes CASSLKGLADNEQYF. The chain carries TRBV7-9 and TRBJ2-5, with 11 nucleotides matching TRBD2. The germline V gene encodes CDR1 SEHNR and CDR2 FQNEAQ (reference sequence). The CDR3 has 15 residues. Unmatched junction bases numbered 10, after V lost 2 bases and J lost 11 bases.

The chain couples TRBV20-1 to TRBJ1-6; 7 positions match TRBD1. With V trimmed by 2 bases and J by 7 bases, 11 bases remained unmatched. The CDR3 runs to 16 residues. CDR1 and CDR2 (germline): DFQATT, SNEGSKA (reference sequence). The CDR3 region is CSARSQGKGNNSPLHF. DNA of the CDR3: TGCAGTGCTAGATCACAGGGGAAGGGTAACAATTCACCCCTCCACTTT.

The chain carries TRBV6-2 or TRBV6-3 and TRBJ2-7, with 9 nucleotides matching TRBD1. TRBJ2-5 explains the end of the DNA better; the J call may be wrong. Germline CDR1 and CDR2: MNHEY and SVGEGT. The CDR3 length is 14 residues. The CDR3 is CASSYSDRGKTQYF. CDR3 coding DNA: TGTGCCAGCAGTTACTCGGACAGGGGAAAGACCCAGTACTTC.

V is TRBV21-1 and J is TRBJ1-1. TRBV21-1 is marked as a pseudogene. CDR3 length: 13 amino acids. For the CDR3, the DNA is TGTGCCAGCAGCAAAGTAGAGAACACTGAAGCTTTCTTT. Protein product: CASSKVENTEAFF.

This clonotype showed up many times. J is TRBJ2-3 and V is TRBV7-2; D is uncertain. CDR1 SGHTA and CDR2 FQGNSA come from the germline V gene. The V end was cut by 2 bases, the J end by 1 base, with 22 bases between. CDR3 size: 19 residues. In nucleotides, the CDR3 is TGTGCCAGCAGCTTAACCCCACTGGCTGGGCTCACGGGCACAGATACGCAGTATTTT. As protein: CASSLTPLAGLTGTDTQYF.

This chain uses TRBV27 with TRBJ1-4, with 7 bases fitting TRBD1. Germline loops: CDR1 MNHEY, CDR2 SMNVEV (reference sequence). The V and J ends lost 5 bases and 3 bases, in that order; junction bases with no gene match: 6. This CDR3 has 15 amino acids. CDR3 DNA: TGTGCCAGCAGTGGAACAGGGGAGGCTAATGAAAAACTGTTTTTT. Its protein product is CASSGTGEANEKLFF.

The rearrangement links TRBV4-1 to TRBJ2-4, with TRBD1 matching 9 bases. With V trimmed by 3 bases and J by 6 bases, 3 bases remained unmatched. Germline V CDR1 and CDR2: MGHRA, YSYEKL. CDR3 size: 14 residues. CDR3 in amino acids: CASSQTGGGNIQYF. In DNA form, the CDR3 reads TGCGCCAGCAGCCAGACAGGGGGAGGAAACATTCAGTACTTC.

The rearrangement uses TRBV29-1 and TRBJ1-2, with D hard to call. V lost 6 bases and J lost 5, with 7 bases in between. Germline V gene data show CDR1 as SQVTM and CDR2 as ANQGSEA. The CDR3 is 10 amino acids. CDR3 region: CSVGSYGYTF. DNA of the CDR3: TGCAGCGTGGGATCTTATGGCTACACCTTC.

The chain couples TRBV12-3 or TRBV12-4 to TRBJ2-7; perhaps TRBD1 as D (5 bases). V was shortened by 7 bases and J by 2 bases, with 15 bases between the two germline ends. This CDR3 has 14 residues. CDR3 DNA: TGTGCCAGCACTCCTGGGGCAGCGACCTACGAGCAGTACTTC. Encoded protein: CASTPGAATYEQYF.

The CDR3 coding sequence is TGTGCCAGCAGCACTGGGTCGGCCCCGAACACTGAAGCTTTCTTT. Protein sequence: CASSTGSAPNTEAFF. J is TRBJ1-1 and V is TRBV7-3; D remains unclear. V dropped 5 bases and J dropped 1 base, with 14 bases sitting between them. Germline V gene data show CDR1 as SGHTA and CDR2 as FQGTGA. The CDR3 covers 15 residues.

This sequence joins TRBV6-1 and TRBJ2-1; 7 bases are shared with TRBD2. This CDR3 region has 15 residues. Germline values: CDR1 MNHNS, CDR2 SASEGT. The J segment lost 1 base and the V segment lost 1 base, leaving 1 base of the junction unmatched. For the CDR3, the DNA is TGTGCCAGCAGTGAAGGCGGGGGATCCTACAATGAGCAGTTCTTC. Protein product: CASSEGGGSYNEQFF.

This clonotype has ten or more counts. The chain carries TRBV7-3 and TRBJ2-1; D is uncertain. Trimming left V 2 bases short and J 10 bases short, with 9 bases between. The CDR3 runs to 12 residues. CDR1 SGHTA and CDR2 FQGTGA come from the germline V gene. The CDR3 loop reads CASSLSSGEQFF. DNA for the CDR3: TGTGCCAGCAGCTTATCGTCCGGGGAGCAGTTCTTC.

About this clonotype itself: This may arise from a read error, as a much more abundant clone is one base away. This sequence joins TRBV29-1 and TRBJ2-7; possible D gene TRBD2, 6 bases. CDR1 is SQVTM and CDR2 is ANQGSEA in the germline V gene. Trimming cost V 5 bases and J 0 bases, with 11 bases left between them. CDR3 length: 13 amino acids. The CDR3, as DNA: TGCAGCGTTCGGGGGTTCCACTCCTACGAGCAGTACTTC. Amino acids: CSVRGFHSYEQYF.

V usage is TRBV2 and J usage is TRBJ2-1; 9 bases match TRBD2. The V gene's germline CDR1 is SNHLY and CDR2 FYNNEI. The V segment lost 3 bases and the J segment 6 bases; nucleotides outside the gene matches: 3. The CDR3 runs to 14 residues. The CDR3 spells CASSEDSGSNEQFF. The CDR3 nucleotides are TGTGCCAGCAGTGAGGATAGCGGGAGCAATGAGCAGTTCTTC.

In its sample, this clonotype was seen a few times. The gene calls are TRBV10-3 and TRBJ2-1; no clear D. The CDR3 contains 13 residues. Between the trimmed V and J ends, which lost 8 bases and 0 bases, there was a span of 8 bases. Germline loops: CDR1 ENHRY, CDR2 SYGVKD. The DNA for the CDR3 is TGTGCCATCCGCGAAGACTCCTACAATGAGCAGTTCTTC. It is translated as CAIREDSYNEQFF.

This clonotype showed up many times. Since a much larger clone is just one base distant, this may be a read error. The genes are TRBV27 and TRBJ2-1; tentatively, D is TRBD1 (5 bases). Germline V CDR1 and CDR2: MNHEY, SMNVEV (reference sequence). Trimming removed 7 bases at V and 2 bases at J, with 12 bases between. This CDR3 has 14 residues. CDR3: CASKAQGPYNEQFF. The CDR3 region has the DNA TGTGCCAGCAAGGCGCAGGGTCCCTACAATGAGCAGTTCTTC.

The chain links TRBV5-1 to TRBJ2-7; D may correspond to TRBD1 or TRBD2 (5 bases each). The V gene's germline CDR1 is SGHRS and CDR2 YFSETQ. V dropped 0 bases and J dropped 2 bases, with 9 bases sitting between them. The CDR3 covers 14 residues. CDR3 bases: TGCGCCAGCAGCTTGGCCGGGGCCCCCTACGAGCAGTACTTC. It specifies CASSLAGAPYEQYF.

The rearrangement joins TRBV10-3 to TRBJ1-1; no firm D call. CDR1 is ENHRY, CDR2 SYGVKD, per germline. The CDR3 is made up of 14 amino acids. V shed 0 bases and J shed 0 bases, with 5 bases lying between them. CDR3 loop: CAISESALNTEAFF. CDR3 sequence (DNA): TGTGCCATCAGTGAGTCCGCTCTGAACACTGAAGCTTTCTTT.

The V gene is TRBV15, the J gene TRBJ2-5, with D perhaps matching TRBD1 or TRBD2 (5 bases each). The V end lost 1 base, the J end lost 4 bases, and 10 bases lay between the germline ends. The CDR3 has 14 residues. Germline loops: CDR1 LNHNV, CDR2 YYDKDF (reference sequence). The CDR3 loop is CATSRAGRRETQYF. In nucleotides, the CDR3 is TGTGCCACCAGCAGAGCGGGGCGTCGAGAGACCCAGTACTTC. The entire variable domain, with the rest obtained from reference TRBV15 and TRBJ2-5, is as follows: DAMVIQNPRYQVTQFGKPVTLSCSQTLNHNVMYWYQQKSSQAPKLLFHYYDKDFNNEADTPDNFQSRRPNTSFCFLDIRSPGLGDTAMYLCATSRAGRRETQYFGPGTRLLVL.

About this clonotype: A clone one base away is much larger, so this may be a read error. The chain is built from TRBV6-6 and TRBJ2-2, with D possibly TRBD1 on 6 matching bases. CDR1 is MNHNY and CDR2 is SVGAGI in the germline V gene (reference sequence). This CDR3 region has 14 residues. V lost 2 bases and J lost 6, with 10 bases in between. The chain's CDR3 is CASSYTTGPGELFF. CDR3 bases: TGTGCCAGCAGTTACACCACAGGGCCCGGGGAGCTGTTTTTT.

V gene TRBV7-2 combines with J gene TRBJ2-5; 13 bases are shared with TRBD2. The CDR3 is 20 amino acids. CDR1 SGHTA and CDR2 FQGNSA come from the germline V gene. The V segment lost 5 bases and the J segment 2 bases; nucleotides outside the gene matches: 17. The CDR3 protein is CASSPPVGGLAGVGQETQYF. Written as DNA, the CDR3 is TGTGCCAGCAGCCCCCCAGTGGGCGGACTAGCGGGAGTTGGACAAGAGACCCAGTACTTC.

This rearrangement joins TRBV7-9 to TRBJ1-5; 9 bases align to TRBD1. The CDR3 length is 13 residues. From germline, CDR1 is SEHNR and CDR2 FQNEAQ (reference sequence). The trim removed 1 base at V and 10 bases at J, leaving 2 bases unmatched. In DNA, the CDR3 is TGTGCCAGCAGCTTAGTGGACAGGGGTCCCCAGCATTTT. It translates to CASSLVDRGPQHF. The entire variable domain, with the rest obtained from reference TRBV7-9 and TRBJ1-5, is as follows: DTGVSQNPRHKITKRGQNVTFRCDPISEHNRLYWYRQTLGQGPEFLTYFQNEAQLEKSRLLSDRFSAERPKGSFSTLEIQRTEQGDSAMYLCASSLVDRGPQHFGDGTRLSIL.

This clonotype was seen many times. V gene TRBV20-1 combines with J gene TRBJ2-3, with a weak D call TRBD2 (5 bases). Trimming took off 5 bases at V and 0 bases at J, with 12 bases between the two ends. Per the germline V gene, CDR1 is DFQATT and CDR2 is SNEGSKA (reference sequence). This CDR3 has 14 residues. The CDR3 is CSAHKGDSTDTQYF. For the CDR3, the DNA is TGCAGTGCTCATAAGGGAGATAGCACAGATACGCAGTATTTT.

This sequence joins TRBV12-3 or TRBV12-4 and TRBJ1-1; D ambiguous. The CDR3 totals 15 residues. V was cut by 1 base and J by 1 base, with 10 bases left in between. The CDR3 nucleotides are TGTGCCAGCAGTTTAGTAGGCAGATCGAACACTGAAGCTTTCTTT. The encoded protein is CASSLVGRSNTEAFF.